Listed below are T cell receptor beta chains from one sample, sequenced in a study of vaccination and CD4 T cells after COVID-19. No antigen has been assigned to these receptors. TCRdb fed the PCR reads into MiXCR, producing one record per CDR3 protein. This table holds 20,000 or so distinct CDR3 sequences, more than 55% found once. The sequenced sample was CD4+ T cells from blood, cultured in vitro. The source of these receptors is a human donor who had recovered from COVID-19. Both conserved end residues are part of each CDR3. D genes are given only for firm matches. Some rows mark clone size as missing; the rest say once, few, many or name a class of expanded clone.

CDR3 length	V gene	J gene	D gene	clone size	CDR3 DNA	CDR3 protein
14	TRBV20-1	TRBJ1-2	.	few	TGCAGTGCTAGAGGAATAATGGGCCCTTATGGCTACACCTTC	CSARGIMGPYGYTF
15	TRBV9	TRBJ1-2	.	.	TGTGCCAGCAGCGTAGAAGGGCAGAATAATGTCGTCTACACCTTC	CASSVEGQNNVVYTF
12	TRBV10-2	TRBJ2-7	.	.	TGCGCCAGCAGTGAGGTGGTGGACGAGCAGTACTTC	CASSEVVDEQYF
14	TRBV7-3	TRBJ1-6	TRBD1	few	TGTGCCAGCAGCCTCGGACAGGGGTATTCACCCCTCCACTTT	CASSLGQGYSPLHF
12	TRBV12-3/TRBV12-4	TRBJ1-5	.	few	TGTGCCAGCAGCCGCGACGGGCAGCCCCAGCATTTT	CASSRDGQPQHF
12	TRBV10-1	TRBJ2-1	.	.	TGCGCCAGCAGTGAGGGGGATATAGGGGAGTTCTTC	CASSEGDIGEFF
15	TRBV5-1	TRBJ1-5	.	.	TGCGCCAGCAGCTTGGGTGGACAGTCCCATCAGCCCCAGCATTTT	CASSLGGQSHQPQHF
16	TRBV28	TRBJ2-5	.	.	TGTGCCAGTTCAAGCCGGCAGGGCGCCGACGGGGAGACCCAGTACTTC	CASSSRQGADGETQYF
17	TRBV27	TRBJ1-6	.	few	TGTGCCAGCAGTAGGCGGGGGGCTGGTGTGGTGACGACACCCCTCCACTTT	CASSRRGAGVVTTPLHF
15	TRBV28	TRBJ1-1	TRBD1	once	TGTGCCAGCAGTTCCACAGGGGGCGCGGGCACTGAAGCTTTCTTT	CASSSTGGAGTEAFF
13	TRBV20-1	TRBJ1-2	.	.	TGCAGTGCTAGAGATCCGACAGCCTATGGCTACACCTTC	CSARDPTAYGYTF
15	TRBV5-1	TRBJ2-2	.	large	TGCGCCAGCAGCTACCCCCGGGAAGGCACCGGGGAGCTGTTTTTT	CASSYPREGTGELFF
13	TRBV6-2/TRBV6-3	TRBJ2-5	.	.	TGTGCCAGCAGTTGGACAGTTCAAGAGACCCAGTACTTC	CASSWTVQETQYF
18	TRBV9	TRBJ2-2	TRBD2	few	TGTGCCAGCAGCGTTCCCTTAGCGGGAGGGCCTCGGACCGGGGAGCTGTTTTTT	CASSVPLAGGPRTGELFF
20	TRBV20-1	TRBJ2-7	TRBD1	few	TGCAGTGCTAGAGTCCTCCCAGAAAGGGGAGGACAGGGACTCTCCTACGAGCAGTACTTC	CSARVLPERGGQGLSYEQYF
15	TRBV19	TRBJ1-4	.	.	TGTGCCACTAGGACGGGGTTGGGGATTGATGAAAAACTGTTTTTT	CATRTGLGIDEKLFF
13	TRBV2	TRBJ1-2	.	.	TGTGCCAGCAAGGACGGAGCTAACTATGGCTACACCTTC	CASKDGANYGYTF
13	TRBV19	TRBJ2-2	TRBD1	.	TGTGCCAGTAGCGGACAGGGCCTCGGGGAGCTGTTTTTT	CASSGQGLGELFF
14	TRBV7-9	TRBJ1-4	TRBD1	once	TGTGCCAGCAGCCCGGGACAGGGGCACGAAAAACTGTTTTTT	CASSPGQGHEKLFF
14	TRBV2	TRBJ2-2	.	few	TGTGCCAGCAGTGTGGAGGCGAACACCGGGGAGCTGTTTTTT	CASSVEANTGELFF
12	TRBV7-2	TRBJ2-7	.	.	TGTGCCAGCAGCGCCCAGGGCTACGAGCAGTACTTC	CASSAQGYEQYF
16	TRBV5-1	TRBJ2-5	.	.	TGCGCCAGCAGCTTGGAGGGCGGGACAGCCCAAGAGACCCAGTACTTC	CASSLEGGTAQETQYF
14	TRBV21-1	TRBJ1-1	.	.	TGTGCCAGCAGCAGTCTCTCGTGGGGCACTGAAGCTTTCTTT	CASSSLSWGTEAFF
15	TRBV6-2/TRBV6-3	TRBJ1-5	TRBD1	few	TGTGCCAGCAGGACCGGGACAGGGAGCAATCAGCCCCAGCATTTT	CASRTGTGSNQPQHF
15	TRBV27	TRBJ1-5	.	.	TGTGCCAGCAGTTTGAAGGCCTCAATCAGCAAGCCCCAGCATTTT	CASSLKASISKPQHF
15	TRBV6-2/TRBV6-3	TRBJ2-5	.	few	TGTGCCAACATTACGACCCCGGCGGAAACGGAGACCCAGTACTTC	CANITTPAETETQYF
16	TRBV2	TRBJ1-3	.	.	TGTGCCAGCAACCCCCGCGATACAGGGTTTGGAAACACCATATATTTT	CASNPRDTGFGNTIYF
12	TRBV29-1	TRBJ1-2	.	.	TGCAGCGTTGAGGTACAGGAGTATGGCTACACCTTC	CSVEVQEYGYTF
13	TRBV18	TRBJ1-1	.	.	TGTGCCAGCTCACCTCAGGAGGACACTGAAGCTTTCTTT	CASSPQEDTEAFF
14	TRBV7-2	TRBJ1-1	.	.	TGTGCCAGCAGCTTAGCCCTTACGAACACTGAAGCTTTCTTT	CASSLALTNTEAFF
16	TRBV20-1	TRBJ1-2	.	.	TGCAGTGCTACCCTCGGGACAAGGAAAGGTGCGTCTGGCTACACCTTC	CSATLGTRKGASGYTF
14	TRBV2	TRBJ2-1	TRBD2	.	TGTGCCAGCGGGAGGACTAGCGGATACGATGAGCAGTTCTTC	CASGRTSGYDEQFF
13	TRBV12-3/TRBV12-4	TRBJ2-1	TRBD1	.	TGTGCCAGTACGGGACAGGTCTACAATGAGCAGTTCTTC	CASTGQVYNEQFF
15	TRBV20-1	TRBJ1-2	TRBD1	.	TGCAGTGCTAGCCTGACAGGGGGAGGTCTCTATGGCTACACCTTC	CSASLTGGGLYGYTF
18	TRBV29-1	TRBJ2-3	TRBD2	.	TGCAGCGTTCAAGGGGGCGCGGGTAGCGGGAGTAGCGGAGATACGCAGTATTTT	CSVQGGAGSGSSGDTQYF
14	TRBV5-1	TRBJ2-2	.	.	TGCGCCAGCAGGATGGGACAGAACACCGGGGAGCTGTTTTTT	CASRMGQNTGELFF
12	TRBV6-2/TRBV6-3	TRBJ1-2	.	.	TGTGCCAGCAGTCTGACAGAATATGGCTACACCTTC	CASSLTEYGYTF
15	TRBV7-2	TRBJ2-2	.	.	TGTGCCAGCAGCTTCCGGGCACCGGGCACCGGGGAGCTGTTTTTT	CASSFRAPGTGELFF
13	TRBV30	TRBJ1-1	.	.	TGTGCCTGGAGTGTAGTTCGGGACACTGAAGCTTTCTTT	CAWSVVRDTEAFF
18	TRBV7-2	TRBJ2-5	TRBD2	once	TGTGCCAGCAGTCACATCCCGACTAGCGGAAAGTACCAAGAGACCCAGTACTTC	CASSHIPTSGKYQETQYF
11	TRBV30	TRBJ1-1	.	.	TGTGCCTGGAGATTTAACACTGAAGCTTTCTTT	CAWRFNTEAFF
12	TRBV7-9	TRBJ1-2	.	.	TGTGCCAGCAGCTTAGGGCCGCATGGCTACACCTTC	CASSLGPHGYTF
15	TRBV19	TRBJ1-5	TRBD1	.	TGTGCCAGTAGGGACAGGGGAAGAGGCAATCGGCCCCAGCATTTT	CASRDRGRGNRPQHF
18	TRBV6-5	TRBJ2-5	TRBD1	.	TGTGCCAGCAGTTACTCGATGACGCGGGACAGGGGGCAAGAGACCCAGTACTTC	CASSYSMTRDRGQETQYF
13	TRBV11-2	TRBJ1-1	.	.	TGTGCCAGCAGCCTCGGGACGGGTTCTGAAGCTTTCTTT	CASSLGTGSEAFF
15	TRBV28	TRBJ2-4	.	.	TGTGCCAGCAGTTCAGGAGGAGGCCGCAAAGGAATTCAGTACTTC	CASSSGGGRKGIQYF
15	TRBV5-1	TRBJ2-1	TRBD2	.	TGCGCCAGCAGCTTGTCACTAGCGGGAGTGGATGAGCAGTTCTTC	CASSLSLAGVDEQFF
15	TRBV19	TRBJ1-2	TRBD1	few	TGTGCCAGTAGACCGGGACAGGGATTCAACTATGGCTACACCTTC	CASRPGQGFNYGYTF
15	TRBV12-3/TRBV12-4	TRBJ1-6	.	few	TGTGCCAGCAGTTTAACAGATGGGGGAGGATCACCCCTCCACTTT	CASSLTDGGGSPLHF
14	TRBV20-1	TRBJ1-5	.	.	TGCAGTGCTAGAGATCGTGGGGGCGGTGAGCCCCAGCATTTT	CSARDRGGGEPQHF
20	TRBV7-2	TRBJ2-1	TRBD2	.	TGTGCCAGCATATCCTCTGGGCTAGCGGCGCGTCGAAACTCCTACAATGAGCAGTTCTTC	CASISSGLAARRNSYNEQFF
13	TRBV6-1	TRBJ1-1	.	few	TGTGCCAGCAGGGGGCACCACCGCCCTGAAGCTTTCTTT	CASRGHHRPEAFF
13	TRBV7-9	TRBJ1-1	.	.	TGTGCCAGCAGCTTAGATATAGGGGCTGAAGCTTTCTTT	CASSLDIGAEAFF
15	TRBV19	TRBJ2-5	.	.	TGTGCCAGTAGTATAGGTACAGTACAACAAGAGACCCAGTACTTC	CASSIGTVQQETQYF